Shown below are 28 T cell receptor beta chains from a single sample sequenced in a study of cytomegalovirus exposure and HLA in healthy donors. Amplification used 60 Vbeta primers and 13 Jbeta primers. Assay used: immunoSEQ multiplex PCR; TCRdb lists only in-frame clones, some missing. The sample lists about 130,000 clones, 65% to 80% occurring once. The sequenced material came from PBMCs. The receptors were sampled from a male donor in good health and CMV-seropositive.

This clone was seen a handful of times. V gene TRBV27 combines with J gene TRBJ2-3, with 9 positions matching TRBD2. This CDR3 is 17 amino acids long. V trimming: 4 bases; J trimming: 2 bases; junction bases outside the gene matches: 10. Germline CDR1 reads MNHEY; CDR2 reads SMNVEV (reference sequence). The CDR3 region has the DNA TGTGCCAGCAGTTCCAGGGGCCTAGCGGGGTACACAGATACGCAGTATTTT. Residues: CASSSRGLAGYTDTQYF.

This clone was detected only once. The CDR3 DNA reads as TGTGCCAGCAGCTCCCAGACAGGGGACTCCTACGAGCAGTACTTC. As protein: CASSSQTGDSYEQYF. The chain joins TRBV11-2 to TRBJ2-7, with TRBD1 matching 8 bases. Looked up from germline, CDR1 is SGHAT and CDR2 is FQNNGV. The V and J ends lost 4 bases and 0 bases, in that order; junction bases with no gene match: 5. The CDR3 has 15 residues.

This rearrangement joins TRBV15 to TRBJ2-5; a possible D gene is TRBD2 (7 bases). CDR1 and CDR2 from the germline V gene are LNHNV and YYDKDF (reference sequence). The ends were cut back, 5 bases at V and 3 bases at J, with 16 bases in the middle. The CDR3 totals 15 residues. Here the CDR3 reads CATSQMGGAEETQYF. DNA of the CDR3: TGTGCCACCAGCCAAATGGGGGGGGCGGAAGAGACCCAGTACTTC.

The CDR3 loop is CASSYGRVDTEAFF. CDR3 coding DNA: TGTGCCAGCAGTTACGGCAGGGTGGACACTGAAGCTTTCTTT. V and J are TRBV6-5 and TRBJ1-1; D is perhaps TRBD1 (5 bases). Germline CDR1 and CDR2: MNHEY and SVGAGI. V lost 2 bases, J lost 3 bases, and 10 bases lay in between. The CDR3 spans 14 residues.

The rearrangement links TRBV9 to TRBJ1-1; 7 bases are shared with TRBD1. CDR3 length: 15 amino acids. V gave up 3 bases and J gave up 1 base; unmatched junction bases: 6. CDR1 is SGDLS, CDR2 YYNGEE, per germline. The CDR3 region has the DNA TGTGCCAGCAGCGAGTTCCGGGACAGGAACACTGAAGCTTTCTTT. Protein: CASSEFRDRNTEAFF. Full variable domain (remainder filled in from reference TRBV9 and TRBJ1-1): DSGVTQTPKHLITATGQRVTLRCSPRSGDLSVYWYQQSLDQGLQFLIQYYNGEERAKGNILERFSAQQFPDLHSELNLSSLELGDSALYFCASSEFRDRNTEAFFGQGTRLTVV.

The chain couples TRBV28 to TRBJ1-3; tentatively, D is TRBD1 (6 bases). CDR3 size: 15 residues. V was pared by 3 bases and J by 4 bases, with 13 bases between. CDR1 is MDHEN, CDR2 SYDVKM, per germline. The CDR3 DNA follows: TGTGCCAGCAGTTTCCAGGGGCCGGTGGGAAACACCATATATTTT. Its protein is CASSFQGPVGNTIYF.

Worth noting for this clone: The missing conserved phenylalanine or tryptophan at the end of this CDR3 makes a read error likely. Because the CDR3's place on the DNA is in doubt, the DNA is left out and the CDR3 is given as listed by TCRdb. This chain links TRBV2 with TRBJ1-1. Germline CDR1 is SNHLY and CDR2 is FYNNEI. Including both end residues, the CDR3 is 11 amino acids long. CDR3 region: CASSEALPGRI.

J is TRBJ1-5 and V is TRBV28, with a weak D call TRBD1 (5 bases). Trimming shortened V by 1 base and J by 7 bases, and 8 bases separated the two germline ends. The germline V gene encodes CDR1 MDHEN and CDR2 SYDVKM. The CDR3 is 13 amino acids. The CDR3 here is CASSLLGAQPQHF. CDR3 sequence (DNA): TGTGCCAGCAGTTTATTAGGGGCCCAGCCCCAGCATTTT.

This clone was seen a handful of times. CDR3 region: CASSENLVPYEQYF. CDR3 nucleotide sequence: TGTGCCAGCAGCGAAAACTTGGTTCCCTACGAGCAGTACTTC. The V and J genes are TRBV9 and TRBJ2-7; D is undetermined. V lost 3 bases and J 2 bases, leaving 12 bases between the germline ends. CDR1 and CDR2 from the germline V gene are SGDLS and YYNGEE. This CDR3 is 14 amino acids long. Variable domain in full (rest from reference TRBV9 and TRBJ2-7): DSGVTQTPKHLITATGQRVTLRCSPRSGDLSVYWYQQSLDQGLQFLIQYYNGEERAKGNILERFSAQQFPDLHSELNLSSLELGDSALYFCASSENLVPYEQYFGPGTRLTVT.

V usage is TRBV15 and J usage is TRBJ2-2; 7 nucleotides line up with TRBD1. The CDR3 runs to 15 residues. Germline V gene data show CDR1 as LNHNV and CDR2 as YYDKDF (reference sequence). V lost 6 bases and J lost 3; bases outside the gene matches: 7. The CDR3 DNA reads TGTGCCACCAGGCCTGACAGGGTTGACACCGGGGAGCTGTTTTTT. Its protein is CATRPDRVDTGELFF.

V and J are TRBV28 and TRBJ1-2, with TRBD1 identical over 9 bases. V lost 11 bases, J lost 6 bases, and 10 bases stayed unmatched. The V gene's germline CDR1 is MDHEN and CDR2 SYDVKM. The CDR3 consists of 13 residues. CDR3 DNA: TGTGCCGGCCATAAACAGGGGGCGGATGGCTACACCTTC. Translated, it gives CAGHKQGADGYTF.

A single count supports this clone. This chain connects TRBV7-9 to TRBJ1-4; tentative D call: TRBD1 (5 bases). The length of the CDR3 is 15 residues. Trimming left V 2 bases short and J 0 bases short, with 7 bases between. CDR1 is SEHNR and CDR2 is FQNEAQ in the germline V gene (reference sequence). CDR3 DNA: TGTGCCAGCAGCTTAACGACAGCAACTAATGAAAAACTGTTTTTT. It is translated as CASSLTTATNEKLFF.

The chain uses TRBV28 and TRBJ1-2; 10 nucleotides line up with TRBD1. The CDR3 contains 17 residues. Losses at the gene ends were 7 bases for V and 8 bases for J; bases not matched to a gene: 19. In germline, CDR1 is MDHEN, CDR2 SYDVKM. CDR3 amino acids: CASTIFQGQGMLYGYTF. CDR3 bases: TGTGCCAGCACCATTTTTCAGGGACAGGGGATGCTGTACGGCTACACCTTC.

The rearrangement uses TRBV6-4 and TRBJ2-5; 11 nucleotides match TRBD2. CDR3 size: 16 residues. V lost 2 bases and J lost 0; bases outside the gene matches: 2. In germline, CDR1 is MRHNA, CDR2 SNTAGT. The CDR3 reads CASSDTSGGDQETQYF. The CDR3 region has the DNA TGTGCCAGCAGTGACACTAGCGGGGGAGACCAAGAGACCCAGTACTTC.

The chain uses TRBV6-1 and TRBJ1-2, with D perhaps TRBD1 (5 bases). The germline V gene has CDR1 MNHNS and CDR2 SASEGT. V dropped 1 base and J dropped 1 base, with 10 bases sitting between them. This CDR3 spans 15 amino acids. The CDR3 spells CASSEETGSNYGYTF. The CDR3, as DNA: TGTGCCAGCAGTGAAGAAACAGGCAGTAACTATGGCTACACCTTC.

CDR3 amino acids: CAWGDRVRGTEAFF. The CDR3 nucleotides are TGTGCCTGGGGGGACAGGGTAAGGGGGACTGAAGCTTTCTTT. The chain carries TRBV30 and TRBJ1-1, with TRBD1 identical over 9 bases. V was pared by 5 bases and J by 5 bases, with 9 bases of the junction left unmatched. The CDR3 runs to 14 residues. Germline V gene sequence: CDR1 GTSNPN, CDR2 SVGIG (reference sequence).

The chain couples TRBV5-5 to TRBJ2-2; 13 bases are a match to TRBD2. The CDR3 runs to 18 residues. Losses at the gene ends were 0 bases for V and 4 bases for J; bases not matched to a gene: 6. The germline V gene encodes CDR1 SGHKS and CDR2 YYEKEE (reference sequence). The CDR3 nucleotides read TGTGCCAGCAGCTTGGGCACTAGCGGGAGGGCCGGCACCGGGGAGCTGTTTTTT. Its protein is CASSLGTSGRAGTGELFF.

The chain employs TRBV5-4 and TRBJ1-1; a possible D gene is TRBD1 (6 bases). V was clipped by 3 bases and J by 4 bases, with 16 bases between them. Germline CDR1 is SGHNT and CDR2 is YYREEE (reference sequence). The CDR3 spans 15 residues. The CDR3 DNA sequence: TGTGCCAGCAGCTCCCGCCCCACAGGGCCCACTGAAGCTTTCTTT. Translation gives CASSSRPTGPTEAFF.

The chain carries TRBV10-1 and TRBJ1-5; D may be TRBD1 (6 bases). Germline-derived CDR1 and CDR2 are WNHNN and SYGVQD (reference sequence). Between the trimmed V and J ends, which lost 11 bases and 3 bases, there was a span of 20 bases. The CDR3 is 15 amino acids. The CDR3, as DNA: TGCGCCCCGAAGAGGGGACATGACCACAATCAGCCCCAGCATTTT. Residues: CAPKRGHDHNQPQHF.

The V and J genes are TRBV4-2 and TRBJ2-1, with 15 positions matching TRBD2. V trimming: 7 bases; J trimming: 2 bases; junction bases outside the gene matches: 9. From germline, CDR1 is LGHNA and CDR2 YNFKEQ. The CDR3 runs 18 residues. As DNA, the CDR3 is TGTGCCAGCACAGCGGGACTAGCGGGAGGATTCACCTACAATGAGCAGTTCTTC. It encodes CASTAGLAGGFTYNEQFF.

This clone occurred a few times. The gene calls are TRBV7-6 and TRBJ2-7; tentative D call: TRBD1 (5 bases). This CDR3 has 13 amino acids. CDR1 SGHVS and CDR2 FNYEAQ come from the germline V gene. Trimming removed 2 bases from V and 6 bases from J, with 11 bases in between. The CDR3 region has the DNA TGTGCCAGCAGCTTATTCAGGGAACTCGAGCAGTACTTC. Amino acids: CASSLFRELEQYF.

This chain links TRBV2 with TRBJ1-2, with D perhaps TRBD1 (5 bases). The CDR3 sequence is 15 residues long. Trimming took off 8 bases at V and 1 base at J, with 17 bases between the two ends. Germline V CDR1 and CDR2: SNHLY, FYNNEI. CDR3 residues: CASLIGQSLNYGYTF. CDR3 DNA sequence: TGTGCCAGCCTGATCGGACAATCCCTTAACTATGGCTACACCTTC. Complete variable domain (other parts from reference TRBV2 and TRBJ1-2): EPEVTQTPSHQVTQMGQEVILRCVPISNHLYFYWYRQILGQKVEFLVSFYNNEISEKSEIFDDQFSVERPDGSNFTLKIRSTKLEDSAMYFCASLIGQSLNYGYTFGSGTRLTVV.

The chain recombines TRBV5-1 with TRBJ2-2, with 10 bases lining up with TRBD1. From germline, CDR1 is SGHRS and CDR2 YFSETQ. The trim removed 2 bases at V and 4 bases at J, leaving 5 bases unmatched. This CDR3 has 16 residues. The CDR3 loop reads CASSFTGQGTTGELFF. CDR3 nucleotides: TGCGCCAGCAGCTTTACGGGACAGGGGACCACCGGGGAGCTGTTTTTT.

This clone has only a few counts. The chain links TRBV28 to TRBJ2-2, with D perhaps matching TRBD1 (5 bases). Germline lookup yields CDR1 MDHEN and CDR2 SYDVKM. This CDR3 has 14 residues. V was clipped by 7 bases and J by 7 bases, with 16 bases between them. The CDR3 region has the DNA TGTGCCAGCAATCTCCCAGGGATGGTCGGGGAGCTGTTTTTT. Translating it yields CASNLPGMVGELFF.

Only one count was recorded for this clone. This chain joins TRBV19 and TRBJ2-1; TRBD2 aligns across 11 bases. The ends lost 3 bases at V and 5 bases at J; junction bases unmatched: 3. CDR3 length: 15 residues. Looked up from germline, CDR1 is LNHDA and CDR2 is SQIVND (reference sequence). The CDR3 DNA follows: TGTGCCAGTAGTATCACTAGCGGGGGAAACAATGAGCAGTTCTTC. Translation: CASSITSGGNNEQFF.

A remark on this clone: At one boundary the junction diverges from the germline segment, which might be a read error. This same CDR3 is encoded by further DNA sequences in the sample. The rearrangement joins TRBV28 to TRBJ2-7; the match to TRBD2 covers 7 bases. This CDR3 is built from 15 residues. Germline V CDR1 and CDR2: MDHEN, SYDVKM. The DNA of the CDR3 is TGCGCCAGCAGTTCCCACCAGCGGGACGTCTACGAGCAGTACTTC. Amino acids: CASSSHQRDVYEQYF.

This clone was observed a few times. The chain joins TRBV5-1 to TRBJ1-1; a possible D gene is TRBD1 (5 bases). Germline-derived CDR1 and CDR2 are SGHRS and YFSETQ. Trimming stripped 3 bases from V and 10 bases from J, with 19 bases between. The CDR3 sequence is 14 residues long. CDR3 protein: CASSSGGSSFGAFF. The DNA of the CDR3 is TGCGCCAGCAGCTCGGGGGGGTCTTCCTTTGGAGCTTTCTTT.

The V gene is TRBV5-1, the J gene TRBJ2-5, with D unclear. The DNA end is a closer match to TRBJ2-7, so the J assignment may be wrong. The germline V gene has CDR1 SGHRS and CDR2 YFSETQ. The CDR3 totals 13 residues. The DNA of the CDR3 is TGCGCCAGCAGCACCCTCTCAGGCCTCGAGCAGTACTTC. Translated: CASSTLSGLEQYF.